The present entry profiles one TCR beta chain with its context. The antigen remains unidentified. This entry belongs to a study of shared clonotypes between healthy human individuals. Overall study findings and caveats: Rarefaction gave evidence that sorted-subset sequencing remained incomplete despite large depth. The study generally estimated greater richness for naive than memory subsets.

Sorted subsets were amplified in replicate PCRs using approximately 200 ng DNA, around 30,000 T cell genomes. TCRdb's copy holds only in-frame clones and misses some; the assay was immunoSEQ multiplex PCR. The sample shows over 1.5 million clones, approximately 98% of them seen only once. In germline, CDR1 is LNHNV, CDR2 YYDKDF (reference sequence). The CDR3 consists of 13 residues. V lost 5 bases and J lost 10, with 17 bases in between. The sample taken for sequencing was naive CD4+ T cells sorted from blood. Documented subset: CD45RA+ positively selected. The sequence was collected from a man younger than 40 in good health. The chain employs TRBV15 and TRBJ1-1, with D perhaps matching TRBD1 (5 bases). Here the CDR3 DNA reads TGTGCCACCAGCGTTACAATAAACGGGGGAGCTTTCTTT. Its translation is CATSVTINGGAFF.